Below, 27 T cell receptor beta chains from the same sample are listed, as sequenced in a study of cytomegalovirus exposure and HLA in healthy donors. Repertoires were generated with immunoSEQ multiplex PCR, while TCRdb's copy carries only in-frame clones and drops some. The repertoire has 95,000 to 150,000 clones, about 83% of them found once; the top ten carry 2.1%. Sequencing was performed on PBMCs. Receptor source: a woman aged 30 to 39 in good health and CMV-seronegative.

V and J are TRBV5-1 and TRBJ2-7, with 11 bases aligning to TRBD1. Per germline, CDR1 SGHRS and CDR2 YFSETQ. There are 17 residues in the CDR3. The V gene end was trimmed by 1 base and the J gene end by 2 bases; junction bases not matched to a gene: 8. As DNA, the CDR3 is TGCGCCAGCAGCTTGTCCGGGACAGGGGGTCCCCCCTACGAGCAGTACTTC. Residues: CASSLSGTGGPPYEQYF.

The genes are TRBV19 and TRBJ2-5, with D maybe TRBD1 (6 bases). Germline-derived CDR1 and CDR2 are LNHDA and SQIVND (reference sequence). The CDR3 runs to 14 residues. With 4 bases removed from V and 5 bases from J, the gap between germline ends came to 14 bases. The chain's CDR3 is CASSSPRGGETQYF. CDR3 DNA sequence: TGTGCCAGTAGTAGCCCCAGGGGTGGGGAGACCCAGTACTTC.

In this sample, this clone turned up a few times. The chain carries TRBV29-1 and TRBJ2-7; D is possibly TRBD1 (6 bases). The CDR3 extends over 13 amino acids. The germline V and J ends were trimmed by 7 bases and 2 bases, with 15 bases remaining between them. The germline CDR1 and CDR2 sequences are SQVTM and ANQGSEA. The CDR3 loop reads CSAIGQKAYEQYF. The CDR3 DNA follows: TGCAGCGCCATAGGACAGAAAGCCTACGAGCAGTACTTC.

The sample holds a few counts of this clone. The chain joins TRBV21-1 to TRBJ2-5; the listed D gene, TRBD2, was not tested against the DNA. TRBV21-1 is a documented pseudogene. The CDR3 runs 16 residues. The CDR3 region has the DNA TGTGCCAGCAGCAAAAGGGGGCCTAGCGGGGAGGAGACCCAGTACTTC. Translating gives CASSKRGPSGEETQYF.

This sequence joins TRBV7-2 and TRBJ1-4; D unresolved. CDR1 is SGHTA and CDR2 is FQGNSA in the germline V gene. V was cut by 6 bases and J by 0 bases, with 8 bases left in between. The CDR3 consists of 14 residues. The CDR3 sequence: CASRITATNEKLFF. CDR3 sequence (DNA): TGTGCCAGCAGAATAACTGCAACTAATGAAAAACTGTTTTTT.

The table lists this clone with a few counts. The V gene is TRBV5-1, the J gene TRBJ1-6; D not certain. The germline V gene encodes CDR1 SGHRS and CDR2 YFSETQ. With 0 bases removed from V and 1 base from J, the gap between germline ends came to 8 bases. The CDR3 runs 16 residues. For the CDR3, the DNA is TGCGCCAGCAGCTTGGTATCGGGTTCCTATAATTCACCCCTCCACTTT. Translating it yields CASSLVSGSYNSPLHF.

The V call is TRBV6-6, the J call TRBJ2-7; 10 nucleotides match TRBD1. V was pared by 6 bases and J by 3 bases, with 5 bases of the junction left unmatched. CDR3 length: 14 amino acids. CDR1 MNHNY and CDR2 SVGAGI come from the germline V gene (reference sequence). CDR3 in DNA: TGTGCCAGCAGGGCCGGGACAGGGGTCTACGAGCAGTACTTC. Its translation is CASRAGTGVYEQYF.

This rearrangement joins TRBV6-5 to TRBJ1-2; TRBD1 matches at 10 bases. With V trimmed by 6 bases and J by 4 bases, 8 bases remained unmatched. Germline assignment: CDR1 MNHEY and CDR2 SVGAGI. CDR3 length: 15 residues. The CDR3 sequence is CASSPRDRGLYGYTF. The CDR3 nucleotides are TGTGCCAGCAGCCCCCGGGACAGGGGACTCTATGGCTACACCTTC.

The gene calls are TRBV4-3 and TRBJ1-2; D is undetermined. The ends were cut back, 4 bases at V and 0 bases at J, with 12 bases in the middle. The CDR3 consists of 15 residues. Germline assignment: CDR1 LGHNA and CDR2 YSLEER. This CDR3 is CASSLQWAANYGYTF. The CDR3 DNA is TGCGCCAGCAGCCTACAGTGGGCAGCTAACTATGGCTACACCTTC.

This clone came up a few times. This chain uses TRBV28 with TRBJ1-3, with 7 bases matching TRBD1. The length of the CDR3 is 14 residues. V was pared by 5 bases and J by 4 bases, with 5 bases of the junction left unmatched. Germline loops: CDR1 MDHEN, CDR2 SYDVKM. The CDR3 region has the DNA TGTGCCAGCAGTGAACAGGGGCGCGGAAACACCATATATTTT. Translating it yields CASSEQGRGNTIYF. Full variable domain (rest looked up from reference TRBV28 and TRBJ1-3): DVKVTQSSRYLVKRTGEKVFLECVQDMDHENMFWYRQDPGLGLRLIYFSYDVKMKEKGDIPEGYSVSREKKERFSLILESASTNQTSMYLCASSEQGRGNTIYFGEGSWLTVV.

For the CDR3, the DNA is TGTGCCAGCAGACCCGATAGCGGGGCCTCCTACAATGAGCAGTTCTTC. Translation gives CASRPDSGASYNEQFF. This sequence joins TRBV11-2 and TRBJ2-1, with 8 bases fitting TRBD2. The CDR3 extends over 16 amino acids. V gave up 6 bases and J gave up 0 bases; unmatched junction bases: 7. Germline V gene data show CDR1 as SGHAT and CDR2 as FQNNGV.

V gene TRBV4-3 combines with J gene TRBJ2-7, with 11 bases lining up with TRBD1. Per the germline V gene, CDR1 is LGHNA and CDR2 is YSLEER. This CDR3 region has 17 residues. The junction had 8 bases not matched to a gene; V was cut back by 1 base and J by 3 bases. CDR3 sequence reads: CASSQGGQGAGYYEQYF. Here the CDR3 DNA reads TGCGCCAGCAGCCAAGGAGGACAGGGGGCAGGTTACTACGAGCAGTACTTC.

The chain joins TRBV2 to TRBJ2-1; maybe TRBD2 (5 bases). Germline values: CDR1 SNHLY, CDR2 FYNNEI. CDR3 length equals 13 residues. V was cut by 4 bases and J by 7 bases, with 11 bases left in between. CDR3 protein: CASSGLTGNEQFF. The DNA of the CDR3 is TGTGCCAGCAGTGGGTTGACGGGGAATGAGCAGTTCTTC. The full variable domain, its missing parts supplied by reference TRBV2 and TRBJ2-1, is EPEVTQTPSHQVTQMGQEVILRCVPISNHLYFYWYRQILGQKVEFLVSFYNNEISEKSEIFDDQFSVERPDGSNFTLKIRSTKLEDSAMYFCASSGLTGNEQFFGPGTRLTVL.

The CDR3 region is CASSRSEQPNSPLHF. CDR3 coding DNA: TGTGCCAGCTCAAGATCTGAACAGCCGAATTCACCCCTCCACTTT. The chain is built from TRBV18 and TRBJ1-6; D remains ambiguous. Trimming took off 5 bases at V and 7 bases at J, with 15 bases between the two ends. This CDR3 comprises 15 residues. Germline V gene data show CDR1 as KGHSH and CDR2 as LQKENI.

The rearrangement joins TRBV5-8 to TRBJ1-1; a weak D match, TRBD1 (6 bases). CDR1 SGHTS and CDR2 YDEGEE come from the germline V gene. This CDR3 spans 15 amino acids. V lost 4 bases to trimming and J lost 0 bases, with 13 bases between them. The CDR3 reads CASSRQVVMNTEAFF. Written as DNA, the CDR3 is TGTGCCAGCAGCCGACAGGTCGTCATGAACACTGAAGCTTTCTTT.

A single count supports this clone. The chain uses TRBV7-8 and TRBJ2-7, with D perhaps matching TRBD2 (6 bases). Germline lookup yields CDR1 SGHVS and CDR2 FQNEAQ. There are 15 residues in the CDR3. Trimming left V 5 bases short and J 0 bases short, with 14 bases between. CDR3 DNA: TGTGCCAGCAGCCTACCCGGCGGGAACTCCTACGAGCAGTACTTC. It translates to CASSLPGGNSYEQYF.

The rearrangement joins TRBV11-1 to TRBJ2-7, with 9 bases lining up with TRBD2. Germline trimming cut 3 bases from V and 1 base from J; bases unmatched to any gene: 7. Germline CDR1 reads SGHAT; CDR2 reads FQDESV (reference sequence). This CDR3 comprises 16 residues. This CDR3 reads CASSLRRGGLSYEQYF. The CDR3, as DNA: TGTGCCAGCAGCTTGAGGCGGGGGGGCCTTTCCTACGAGCAGTACTTC.

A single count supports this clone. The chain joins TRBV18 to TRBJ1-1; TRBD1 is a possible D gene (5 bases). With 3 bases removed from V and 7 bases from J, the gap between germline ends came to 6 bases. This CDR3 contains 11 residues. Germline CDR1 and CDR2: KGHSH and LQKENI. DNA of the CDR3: TGTGCCAGCTCACCCGGACATGAAGCTTTCTTT. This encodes CASSPGHEAFF.

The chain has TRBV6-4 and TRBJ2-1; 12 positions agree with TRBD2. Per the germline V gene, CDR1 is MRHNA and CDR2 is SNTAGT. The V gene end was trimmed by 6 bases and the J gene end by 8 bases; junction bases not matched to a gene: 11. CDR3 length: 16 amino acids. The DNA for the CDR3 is TGTGCCAGCAGCCCTAGCGGGGGGGCCGGAGTCGATGAGCAGTTCTTC. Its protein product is CASSPSGGAGVDEQFF.

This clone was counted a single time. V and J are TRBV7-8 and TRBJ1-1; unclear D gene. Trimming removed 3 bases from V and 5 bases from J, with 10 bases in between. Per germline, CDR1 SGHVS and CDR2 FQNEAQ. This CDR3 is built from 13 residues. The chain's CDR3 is CASSLAGRTEAFF. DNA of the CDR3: TGTGCCAGCAGCTTGGCGGGGAGGACTGAAGCTTTCTTT.

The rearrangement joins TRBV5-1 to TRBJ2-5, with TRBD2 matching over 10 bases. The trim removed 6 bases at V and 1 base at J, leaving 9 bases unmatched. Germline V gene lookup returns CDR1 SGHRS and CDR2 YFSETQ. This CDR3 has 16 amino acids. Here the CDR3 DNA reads TGCGCCAGCACTCGTTTACCTAGCGGGGGCCAAGAGACCCAGTACTTC. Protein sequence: CASTRLPSGGQETQYF.

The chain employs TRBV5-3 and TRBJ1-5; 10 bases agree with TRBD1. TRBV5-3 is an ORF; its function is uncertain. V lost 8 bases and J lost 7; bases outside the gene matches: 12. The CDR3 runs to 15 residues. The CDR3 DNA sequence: TGTGCCAGCACTCCCACGGGGACAGGGGAACAGCCCCAGCATTTT. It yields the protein CASTPTGTGEQPQHF.

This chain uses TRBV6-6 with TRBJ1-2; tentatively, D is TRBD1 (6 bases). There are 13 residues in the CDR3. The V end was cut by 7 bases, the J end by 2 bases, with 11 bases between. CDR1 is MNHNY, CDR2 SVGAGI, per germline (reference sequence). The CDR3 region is CASTPTGNYGYTF. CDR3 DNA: TGTGCCAGCACCCCCACAGGGAACTATGGCTACACCTTC.

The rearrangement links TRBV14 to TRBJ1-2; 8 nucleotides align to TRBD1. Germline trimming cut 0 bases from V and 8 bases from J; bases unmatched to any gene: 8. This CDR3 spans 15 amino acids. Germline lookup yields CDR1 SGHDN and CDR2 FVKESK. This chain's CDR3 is CASSQDPTGTGGYTF. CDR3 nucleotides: TGTGCCAGCAGCCAAGATCCCACCGGGACAGGCGGCTACACCTTC.

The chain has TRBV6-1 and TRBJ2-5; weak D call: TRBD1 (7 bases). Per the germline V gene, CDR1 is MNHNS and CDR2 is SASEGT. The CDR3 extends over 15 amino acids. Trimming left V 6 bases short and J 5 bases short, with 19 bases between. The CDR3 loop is CASSALGRGQETQYF. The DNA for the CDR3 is TGTGCCAGCAGCGCGCTGGGGCGGGGACAGGAGACCCAGTACTTC.

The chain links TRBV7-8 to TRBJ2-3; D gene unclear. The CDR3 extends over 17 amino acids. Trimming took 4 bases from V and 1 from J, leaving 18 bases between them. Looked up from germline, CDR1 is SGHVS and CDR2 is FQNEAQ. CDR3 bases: TGTGCCAGCAGCTCTCGGGTCCTCGGTCGGGGCACAGATACGCAGTATTTT. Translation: CASSSRVLGRGTDTQYF.

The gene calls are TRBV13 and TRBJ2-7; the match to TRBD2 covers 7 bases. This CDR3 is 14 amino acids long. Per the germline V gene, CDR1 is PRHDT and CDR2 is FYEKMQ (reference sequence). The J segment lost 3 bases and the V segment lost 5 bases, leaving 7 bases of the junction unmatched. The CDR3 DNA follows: TGTGCCAGCAGCCGGGGGGACGAGAGCTACGAGCAGTACTTC. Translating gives CASSRGDESYEQYF.